A single sample is the source of the 13 T cell receptor beta chains below, sequenced in a study of cytomegalovirus exposure and HLA in healthy donors. With 60 Vbeta and 13 Jbeta primers, the PCR was carried out. Method: immunoSEQ multiplex PCR; TCRdb's copy keeps in-frame clones and lacks some. The sample shows approximately 190,000 clones, 80% to 90% of them seen only once. The sequencing input was PBMCs. The receptors were gathered from a man aged 35-49 years in good health and CMV-seropositive.

A single count supports this clone. The gene calls are TRBV21-1 and TRBJ2-2; the table's D call, TRBD2, has no DNA check behind it. TRBV21-1 is given as a pseudogene. This CDR3 is 18 amino acids long. The CDR3 bases are TGTGCCAGCAGCAAACTAGCGGGAGGGCCCACGAACACCGGGGAGCTGTTTTTT. Protein: CASSKLAGGPTNTGELFF.

V usage is TRBV28 and J usage is TRBJ1-5, with TRBD1 matching over 10 bases. CDR1 is MDHEN, CDR2 SYDVKM, per germline. The CDR3 has 16 residues. Trimming took 10 bases from V and 3 from J; bases not matched to a gene: 12. The CDR3 sequence: CAIHGETGGPNQPQHF. CDR3 nucleotides: TGTGCCATTCACGGCGAGACAGGGGGCCCCAATCAGCCCCAGCATTTT.

This clone has a handful of counts. The chain combines TRBV5-4 with TRBJ1-1; the match to TRBD1 covers 8 bases. This CDR3 is built from 15 residues. J lost 0 bases, V lost 0 bases, and 1 base had no gene match. CDR1 and CDR2 from the germline V gene are SGHNT and YYREEE (reference sequence). CDR3 residues: CASSLGQGLNTEAFF. Written as DNA, the CDR3 is TGTGCCAGCAGCTTGGGACAGGGGTTGAACACTGAAGCTTTCTTT.

This clone was observed once. The chain uses TRBV10-1 and TRBJ2-1, with 10 bases aligning to TRBD2. Trimming removed 5 bases from V and 7 bases from J; junction bases left unmatched: 5. Germline CDR1 WNHNN, CDR2 SYGVQD (reference sequence). The CDR3 spans 14 residues. In nucleotides, the CDR3 is TGCGCCAGCAGTCGGACTAGCGGAATGAATGAGCAGTTCTTC. It specifies CASSRTSGMNEQFF.

This chain connects TRBV6-7 to TRBJ1-3; D may be TRBD1 (5 bases). TRBV6-7 is flagged as an ORF with uncertain function. V was pared by 9 bases and J by 1 base, with 13 bases between. The CDR3 length is 14 residues. The CDR3 bases are TGTGCCAGAACCGACGACAGATCTGGAAACACCATATATTTT. It is translated as CARTDDRSGNTIYF.

This chain uses TRBV29-1 with TRBJ1-2, with 8 bases matching TRBD1. Germline loops: CDR1 SQVTM, CDR2 ANQGSEA. The CDR3 has 15 amino acids. V lost 3 bases to trimming and J lost 0 bases; unmatched junction nucleotides: 6. CDR3 DNA: TGCAGCGTTGACAGGGGGCAGGGAGCTAACTATGGCTACACCTTC. This gives the protein CSVDRGQGANYGYTF.

This chain uses TRBV15 with TRBJ1-2; weak D call: TRBD1 (6 bases). CDR1 is LNHNV and CDR2 is YYDKDF in the germline V gene (reference sequence). The CDR3 covers 12 residues. Trimming shortened V by 4 bases and J by 10 bases, and 13 bases separated the two germline ends. CDR3 nucleotide sequence: TGTGCCACCAGCACTCAGGGGAGAGACTACACCTTC. Translation: CATSTQGRDYTF.

Points on this clone: This sample also contains other DNA sequences that code for the same CDR3. The chain recombines TRBV5-1 with TRBJ1-1; the match to TRBD1 covers 7 bases. The ends lost 4 bases at V and 1 base at J; junction bases unmatched: 4. CDR3 size: 14 residues. The V gene's germline CDR1 is SGHRS and CDR2 YFSETQ. The CDR3 DNA follows: TGCGCCAGCAGCCGGGGACAGCCGAACACTGAAGCTTTCTTT. Encoded protein: CASSRGQPNTEAFF.

The sample holds one count of this clone. In nucleotides, the CDR3 is TGTGCCAGGCCTCTCCACAGACCCATTATGGGAAACATTCAGTACTTC. Its protein product is CARPLHRPIMGNIQYF. The chain joins TRBV11-3 to TRBJ2-4, with D unresolved. There are 16 residues in the CDR3. V was pared by 9 bases and J by 6 bases, with 24 bases between. Germline CDR1 and CDR2: SGHNT and YENEEA.

The genes are TRBV29-1 and TRBJ2-2; a possible D gene is TRBD1 (6 bases). This CDR3 region has 13 residues. Germline V gives CDR1 SQVTM, CDR2 ANQGSEA. V shed 5 bases and J shed 2 bases, with 9 bases lying between them. As DNA, the CDR3 is TGCAGCGTTACAGGGACCAACACCGGGGAGCTGTTTTTT. Encoded protein: CSVTGTNTGELFF.

The rearrangement uses TRBV9 and TRBJ2-1; no clear D. This CDR3 has 11 amino acids. The V end was cut by 4 bases, the J end by 6 bases, with 5 bases between. The germline V gene has CDR1 SGDLS and CDR2 YYNGEE. CDR3 DNA sequence: TGTGCCAGCAGCCTATTCAATGAGCAGTTCTTC. Residues: CASSLFNEQFF.

About this clone: At one end the junction does not follow the germline gene, possibly because of a read error. This rearrangement joins TRBV7-9 to TRBJ2-7, with TRBD2 as a possible D gene (6 bases). The CDR3 runs to 12 residues. Per germline, CDR1 SEHNR and CDR2 FQNEAQ (reference sequence). The chain's CDR3 is CSSGWVSGEQYF. In DNA, the CDR3 is TGTTCCAGCGGGTGGGTTTCCGGGGAGCAGTACTTC.

The gene calls are TRBV5-8 and TRBJ2-3; a weak D match, TRBD1 (5 bases). CDR1 SGHTS and CDR2 YDEGEE come from the germline V gene. The CDR3 has 15 amino acids. Trimming shortened V by 1 base and J by 2 bases, and 11 bases separated the two germline ends. CDR3 nucleotides: TGTGCCAGCAGCTTGATAGGGGCCCTCACAGATACGCAGTATTTT. Amino acids: CASSLIGALTDTQYF.